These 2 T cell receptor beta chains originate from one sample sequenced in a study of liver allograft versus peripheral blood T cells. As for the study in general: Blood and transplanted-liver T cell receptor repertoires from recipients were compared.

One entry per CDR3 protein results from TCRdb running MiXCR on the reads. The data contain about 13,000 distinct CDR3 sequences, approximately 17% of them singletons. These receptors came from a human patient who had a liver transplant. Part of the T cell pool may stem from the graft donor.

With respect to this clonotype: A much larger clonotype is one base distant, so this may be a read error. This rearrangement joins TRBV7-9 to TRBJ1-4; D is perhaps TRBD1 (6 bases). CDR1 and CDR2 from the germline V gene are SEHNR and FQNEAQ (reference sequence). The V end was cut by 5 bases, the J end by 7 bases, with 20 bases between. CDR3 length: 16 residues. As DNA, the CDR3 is TGTGCCAGCAGCGTCGGCCTCGGCGGAGGGGGTGAAAAACTGTTTTTT. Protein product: CASSVGLGGGGEKLFF.

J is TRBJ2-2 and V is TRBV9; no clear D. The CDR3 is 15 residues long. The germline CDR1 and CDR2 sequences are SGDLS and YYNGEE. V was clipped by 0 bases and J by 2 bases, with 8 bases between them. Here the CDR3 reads CASSVAHSNTGELFF. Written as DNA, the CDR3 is TGTGCCAGCAGCGTAGCCCACTCAAACACCGGGGAGCTGTTTTTT.